Presented here are 32 T cell receptor beta chains from one specimen sequenced in a study of CD8+CD57+ T cells in acquired aplastic anemia. Patients chosen for sequencing had CD8+CD57+ cells that had expanded, as shown by flow cytometry. Profiling of TCR beta VDJ combinations and CDR3 sequences used genomic DNA as template. TCRdb independently ran MiXCR on the reads; one entry per CDR3 protein. The sample holds some 160,000 distinct CDR3 sequences; around half are singletons and the top ten take about 2.6%. The sample was sorted CD4+, CD8+, or CD8+CD57+ T cells (not recorded which) from PBMCs. The receptors come from a human donor with aplastic anemia.

This clonotype was observed a few times. This chain uses TRBV20-1 with TRBJ2-3; tentatively, D is TRBD1 (7 bases). Germline V gene lookup returns CDR1 DFQATT and CDR2 SNEGSKA (reference sequence). V was shortened by 3 bases and J by 2 bases, with 15 bases between the two germline ends. The CDR3 runs 15 residues. The DNA for the CDR3 is TGCAGTGCTAGGGTCAGGGGGGCCCCCACAGATACGCAGTATTTT. Translating it yields CSARVRGAPTDTQYF.

This clonotype was detected many times. The chain couples TRBV19 to TRBJ2-2; tentative D call: TRBD1 (5 bases). Germline V lookup: CDR1 LNHDA, CDR2 SQIVND (reference sequence). The germline V and J ends were trimmed by 9 bases and 1 base, with 12 bases remaining between them. This CDR3 has 14 residues. The CDR3 DNA sequence: TGTGCCAGCGCTTTTCAGGGGAACACCGGGGAGCTGTTTTTT. Translation: CASAFQGNTGELFF.

The chain links TRBV6-1 to TRBJ1-6; D is possibly TRBD1 (5 bases). Germline CDR1 MNHNS, CDR2 SASEGT. The CDR3 contains 13 residues. V was pared by 8 bases and J by 7 bases, with 12 bases between. The CDR3 DNA sequence: TGTGCCAGCGCGGGAGGGACCAATTCACCCCTCCACTTT. This translates into CASAGGTNSPLHF.

This chain uses TRBV29-1 with TRBJ1-1, with D perhaps matching TRBD1 (5 bases). The CDR3 extends over 13 amino acids. V lost 3 bases, J lost 5 bases, and 13 bases lay in between. CDR1 and CDR2 from the germline V gene are SQVTM and ANQGSEA. CDR3 nucleotides: TGCAGCGTTGATGGGGGAACGGTTACTGAAGCTTTCTTT. Translation gives CSVDGGTVTEAFF.

Here the CDR3 DNA reads TGTGCCAGCAGTGGGCTCCTAGCGGACAAAGAGACCCAGTACTTC. Its protein product is CASSGLLADKETQYF. This chain uses TRBV2 with TRBJ2-5, with 7 positions matching TRBD2. Trimming at V came to 4 bases and at J to 3 bases, leaving 8 bases not matched to a gene. The CDR3 is made up of 15 amino acids. CDR1 SNHLY and CDR2 FYNNEI come from the germline V gene.

The sample holds many counts of this clonotype. CDR3 sequence reads: CASSREPHQVTEAFF. For the CDR3, the DNA is TGTGCCAGCAGCCGAGAACCCCATCAGGTCACTGAAGCTTTCTTT. The V gene is TRBV9, the J gene TRBJ1-1; D call uncertain. There are 15 residues in the CDR3. Germline V gene sequence: CDR1 SGDLS, CDR2 YYNGEE. Trimming left V 4 bases short and J 4 bases short, with 17 bases between.

The rearrangement joins TRBV7-3 to TRBJ2-1, with TRBD1 matching over 11 bases. The CDR3 length is 16 residues. J lost 7 bases, V lost 5 bases, and 10 bases had no gene match. CDR1 is SGHTA and CDR2 is FQGTGA in the germline V gene. The chain's CDR3 is CASSAAPGQGDNEQFF. The CDR3 bases are TGTGCCAGCAGCGCAGCACCGGGACAGGGGGATAATGAGCAGTTCTTC.

In this sample, this clonotype turned up many times. The chain couples TRBV5-4 to TRBJ2-7, with a possible D match to TRBD1 (6 bases). The CDR3 covers 16 residues. The ends were cut back, 4 bases at V and 3 bases at J, with 20 bases in the middle. Germline CDR1 and CDR2: SGHNT and YYREEE (reference sequence). CDR3 protein: CASSPAGGRQGYEQYF. DNA for the CDR3: TGTGCCAGCAGCCCCGCTGGGGGCAGGCAGGGCTACGAGCAGTACTTC.

Ten or more counts support this clonotype. At one end, the junction sequence differs from germline, possibly due to a read error. The J gene is TRBJ2-7, the V gene TRBV7-2, with D uncertain. CDR1 and CDR2 from the germline V gene are SGHTA and FQGNSA. CDR3 length: 14 amino acids. CDR3 in amino acids: CASSLISPSDEQYF. The CDR3, as DNA: TGTGCCAGCAGCTTAATTAGCCCCTCCGACGAGCAGTACTTC.

J is TRBJ2-7 and V is TRBV7-9; 8 nucleotides agree with TRBD1. V gave up 4 bases and J gave up 3 bases; unmatched junction bases: 5. The CDR3 runs to 14 residues. Germline lookup yields CDR1 SEHNR and CDR2 FQNEAQ (reference sequence). The CDR3 bases are TGTGCCAGCAGCTGGACAGGGTTGGACTACGAGCAGTACTTC. Translated: CASSWTGLDYEQYF.

This chain uses TRBV7-3 with TRBJ2-3; 8 bases align to TRBD1. The length of the CDR3 is 14 residues. After removal of 4 bases from V and 4 bases from J, the junction contained 4 bases not matched to a gene. Germline-derived CDR1 and CDR2 are SGHTA and FQGTGA. The CDR3 is CASSSTGEPDTQYF. CDR3 coding DNA: TGTGCCAGCAGCTCGACAGGGGAGCCAGATACGCAGTATTTT.

This clonotype has a count of ten or more. The V gene is TRBV6-6, the J gene TRBJ2-5; possibly TRBD2 for D (6 bases). Trimming took 0 bases from V and 7 from J, leaving 6 bases between them. The CDR3 contains 12 residues. CDR1 MNHNY and CDR2 SVGAGI come from the germline V gene (reference sequence). The CDR3 DNA reads as TGTGCCAGCAGTTACTCGGAGGGGACCCAGTACTTC. Amino acid sequence: CASSYSEGTQYF.

Remarks on this clonotype: Relative to the germline gene, one junction end is altered; a read error may explain this. This chain connects TRBV14 to TRBJ2-7; D is perhaps TRBD2 (6 bases). Germline values: CDR1 SGHDN, CDR2 FVKESK. CDR3 length equals 15 residues. The CDR3 bases are TGTGCCAGCAGCCCGCTTGGTCTAGCGACCTACGGGCAGTACTTC. It encodes CASSPLGLATYGQYF.

This chain connects TRBV20-1 to TRBJ2-7, with 11 bases aligning to TRBD2. The J call may be mistaken, given a closer DNA end match to TRBJ2-1. Germline V CDR1 and CDR2: DFQATT, SNEGSKA (reference sequence). This CDR3 has 14 residues. CDR3 DNA: TGCAGTGCTGTAGCGGGAGGGCCCTGGAATGAGCAGTTCTTC. Amino acids: CSAVAGGPWNEQFF.

The chain carries TRBV7-2 and TRBJ2-2, with D uncertain. The CDR3 consists of 17 residues. CDR1 is SGHTA and CDR2 is FQGNSA in the germline V gene. Trimming took off 0 bases at V and 1 base at J, with 12 bases between the two ends. CDR3 sequence reads: CASSLALMTENTGELFF. The CDR3 DNA follows: TGTGCCAGCAGCTTAGCGCTGATGACCGAGAACACCGGGGAGCTGTTTTTT. Using reference TRBV7-2 and TRBJ2-2 for the parts outside the CDR3, the full variable domain is GAGVSQSPSNKVTEKGKDVELRCDPISGHTALYWYRQSLGQGLEFLIYFQGNSAPDKSGLPSDRFSAERTGGSVSTLTIQRTQQEDSAVYLCASSLALMTENTGELFFGEGSRLTVL.

This clonotype has at least ten counts. The genes are TRBV5-4 and TRBJ2-6; 9 bases are a match to TRBD1. The germline V gene has CDR1 SGHNT and CDR2 YYREEE (reference sequence). The CDR3 loop spans 17 amino acids. V shed 1 base, J shed 3 bases, and the junction held 5 bases outside the gene matches. CDR3 in amino acids: CASSLLQGAFGANVLTF. Here the CDR3 DNA reads TGTGCCAGCAGCTTGTTACAGGGGGCGTTTGGGGCCAACGTCCTGACTTTC.

V is TRBV19 and J is TRBJ1-1, with a tentative D call TRBD1 (5 bases). Germline lookup yields CDR1 LNHDA and CDR2 SQIVND (reference sequence). Trimming took off 8 bases at V and 0 bases at J, with 16 bases between the two ends. The CDR3 runs to 15 residues. The CDR3 sequence is CASGYLRQMNTEAFF. The CDR3 DNA reads as TGTGCCAGTGGGTACCTCAGACAGATGAACACTGAAGCTTTCTTT.

Of note for this clonotype: Given a much more abundant clone one base away, this may be a read error. The conserved closing phenylalanine or tryptophan is absent in this CDR3, likely reflecting a read error. The chain joins TRBV3-1 to TRBJ1-1; the D is unclear. Germline assignment: CDR1 LGHDT and CDR2 YNNKEL (reference sequence). Trimming removed 0 bases from V and 10 bases from J, with 9 bases in between. The CDR3 has 12 residues. CDR3 region: CASSQERGSAFL. The CDR3 DNA reads as TGTGCCAGCAGCCAAGAACGCGGGTCAGCTTTCCTT.

This chain joins TRBV2 and TRBJ2-1; D could derive from TRBD1 or TRBD2 (5 bases each). Germline V lookup: CDR1 SNHLY, CDR2 FYNNEI. This CDR3 region has 15 residues. V was trimmed by 8 bases and J by 5 bases, leaving 19 bases between them. The DNA for the CDR3 is TGTGCCAGCTCACCTTTGAGGGGCGTAGACAATGAGCAGTTCTTC. Translating it yields CASSPLRGVDNEQFF.

V usage is TRBV7-2 and J usage is TRBJ2-1; D possibly corresponds to TRBD2 (6 bases). This CDR3 is built from 16 residues. The ends were cut back, 1 base at V and 10 bases at J, with 20 bases in the middle. CDR1 and CDR2 (germline): SGHTA, FQGNSA. For the CDR3, the DNA is TGTGCCAGCAGCTTAGACGCTATGCGGGGCGCCGTCGAGCAGTTCTTC. Protein: CASSLDAMRGAVEQFF. Looking up the rest from reference TRBV7-2 and TRBJ2-1 gives the full variable domain: GAGVSQSPSNKVTEKGKDVELRCDPISGHTALYWYRQSLGQGLEFLIYFQGNSAPDKSGLPSDRFSAERTGGSVSTLTIQRTQQEDSAVYLCASSLDAMRGAVEQFFGPGTRLTVL.

The J gene is TRBJ2-3, the V gene TRBV13, with 12 bases fitting TRBD2. The germline V gene encodes CDR1 PRHDT and CDR2 FYEKMQ (reference sequence). This CDR3 is built from 19 residues. V gave up 1 base and J gave up 6 bases; unmatched junction bases: 14. The CDR3 bases are TGTGCCAGCAGCTTAGCCATCCCCAGACTAGCGGGGGTGGGTGATACGCAGTATTTT. Its protein is CASSLAIPRLAGVGDTQYF. Full variable domain (rest looked up from reference TRBV13 and TRBJ2-3): AAGVIQSPRHLIKEKRETATLKCYPIPRHDTVYWYQQGPGQDPQFLISFYEKMQSDKGSIPDRFSAQQFSDYHSELNMSSLELGDSALYFCASSLAIPRLAGVGDTQYFGPGTRLTVL.

This clonotype was detected once. The chain employs TRBV10-3 and TRBJ1-2, with D perhaps TRBD1 (6 bases). There are 13 residues in the CDR3. The V end lost 6 bases, the J end lost 3 bases, and 11 bases lay between the germline ends. CDR1 is ENHRY, CDR2 SYGVKD, per germline. The chain's CDR3 is CAISPGGHYGYTF. For the CDR3, the DNA is TGTGCCATCAGCCCGGGGGGGCACTATGGCTACACCTTC.

The chain combines TRBV7-6 with TRBJ1-1, with 8 bases that match TRBD1. CDR3 length equals 15 residues. J lost 5 bases, V lost 2 bases, and 7 bases had no gene match. Germline assignment: CDR1 SGHVS and CDR2 FNYEAQ. The CDR3 DNA is TGTGCCAGCAGCTTAATGCAGGGGGCCTCGACTGAAGCTTTCTTT. Amino acids: CASSLMQGASTEAFF.

This clonotype was observed many times. This rearrangement joins TRBV19 to TRBJ2-1; TRBD2 aligns across 11 bases. The CDR3 is 17 residues long. Germline V CDR1 and CDR2: LNHDA, SQIVND (reference sequence). V lost 1 base and J lost 7; bases outside the gene matches: 9. CDR3 protein: CASSIAASGRSVNEQFF. The CDR3 DNA reads as TGTGCCAGTAGTATAGCGGCTAGCGGGAGGAGTGTGAATGAGCAGTTCTTC.

The chain combines TRBV7-3 with TRBJ2-1; D is unresolved. Germline lookup yields CDR1 SGHTA and CDR2 FQGTGA. CDR3 length equals 13 residues. Between the trimmed V and J ends, which lost 8 bases and 0 bases, there was a span of 8 bases. The CDR3 DNA reads TGTGCCAGCTCAGCAACCTCCTACAATGAGCAGTTCTTC. It translates to CASSATSYNEQFF.

This clonotype showed up many times. The chain carries TRBV11-2 and TRBJ2-1; 8 bases line up with TRBD2. This CDR3 has 16 amino acids. J gave up 6 bases and V 6 bases, and 13 bases lay outside the gene matches. Germline V gene sequence: CDR1 SGHAT, CDR2 FQNNGV. CDR3 bases: TGTGCCAGCAGTAGCTTGGTCCTAGCGGGTAGCAATGAGCAGTTCTTC. Protein: CASSSLVLAGSNEQFF.

This chain connects TRBV15 to TRBJ2-6; D not resolved. The CDR3 loop spans 16 amino acids. In germline, CDR1 is LNHNV, CDR2 YYDKDF (reference sequence). Deletions cut 6 bases from V and 4 bases from J, with 16 bases between. The chain's CDR3 is CATSSHSGSGANVLTF. The CDR3 bases are TGTGCCACCAGTAGTCATTCTGGGTCCGGGGCCAACGTCCTGACTTTC.

This clonotype has ten or more counts. The gene calls are TRBV19 and TRBJ1-1, with a weak D call TRBD1 (5 bases). The V end was cut by 5 bases, the J end by 6 bases, with 16 bases between. The CDR3 length is 14 residues. Germline assignment: CDR1 LNHDA and CDR2 SQIVND (reference sequence). In DNA, the CDR3 is TGTGCCAGTAGTTCACCAGGGCGTGCATCTGAAGCTTTCTTT. This encodes CASSSPGRASEAFF.

On this clonotype: A much larger clone lies a single base off, so this may be a read error. This is likely a read error, given that the CDR3 carries no conserved phenylalanine or tryptophan at its end. This rearrangement joins TRBV30 to TRBJ2-7; 12 bases match TRBD1. This CDR3 has 12 amino acids. Germline V gene lookup returns CDR1 GTSNPN and CDR2 SVGIG (reference sequence). Trimming took 5 bases from V and 5 from J; bases not matched to a gene: 1. For the CDR3, the DNA is TGTGCCTGGGGGACAGGGGGCGACGAGCAGTACCTC. Protein product: CAWGTGGDEQYL.

This chain uses TRBV10-3 with TRBJ2-7, with D uncertain. CDR1 and CDR2 from the germline V gene are ENHRY and SYGVKD. V was clipped by 0 bases and J by 1 base, with 7 bases between them. The length of the CDR3 is 14 residues. The CDR3 loop is CAISESSQSYEQYV. The CDR3 DNA reads TGTGCCATCAGTGAGTCGAGTCAGTCCTACGAGCAGTACGTC.

This clonotype was observed at least ten times. The chain has TRBV7-3 and TRBJ2-1; 7 positions match TRBD2. This CDR3 contains 13 residues. V gave up 1 base and J gave up 9 bases; unmatched junction bases: 3. Germline V CDR1 and CDR2: SGHTA, FQGTGA. As DNA, the CDR3 is TGTGCCAGCAGCTTAATTCCGGGGGGTGAGCAGTTCTTC. This gives the protein CASSLIPGGEQFF.

This clonotype was counted many times. The V and J genes are TRBV19 and TRBJ2-7; D assignment may be TRBD1 or TRBD2 (6 bases each). V was clipped by 0 bases and J by 5 bases, with 8 bases between them. There are 13 residues in the CDR3. The germline CDR1 and CDR2 sequences are LNHDA and SQIVND (reference sequence). CDR3 nucleotides: TGTGCCAGTAGTATAGAGGGGGGCAACGAGCAGTACTTC. This gives the protein CASSIEGGNEQYF.